These 24 T cell receptor beta chains came from one sample sequenced in a study of beta chain features in type 1 diabetes. Of the isolated RNA, all was reverse transcribed, and so the sequenced material was expressed TCRB transcripts. Produced via immunoSEQ multiplex PCR; TCRdb's table is partial and in-frame only. The repertoire holds 900,000 or so clones, about 17% seen once, with around 0.02% in the top ten. The sample comprised naive CD4+ T cells from blood. The receptors derive from a young woman in good health.

This clone was seen a single time. This chain connects TRBV4-2 to TRBJ1-4, with a possible D match to TRBD1 (5 bases). The germline CDR1 and CDR2 sequences are LGHNA and YNFKEQ. The CDR3 runs 16 residues. V gave up 4 bases and J gave up 6 bases, with 18 bases separating them. The CDR3 region has the DNA TGTGCCAGCAGCCCCCTATGGGGGGACCTGGATGAAAAACTGTTTTTT. Encoded protein: CASSPLWGDLDEKLFF.

The chain links TRBV4-2 to TRBJ2-2; 8 positions match TRBD1. Germline values: CDR1 LGHNA, CDR2 YNFKEQ. The CDR3 totals 16 residues. Trimming took 1 base from V and 1 from J; bases not matched to a gene: 2. The CDR3 reads CASSQGRGRNTGELFF. DNA of the CDR3: TGTGCCAGCAGCCAAGGCAGGGGGCGGAACACCGGGGAGCTGTTTTTT.

This clone was counted once. This chain links TRBV23-1 with TRBJ2-3; 9 positions match TRBD1. TRBV23-1 is labeled an ORF, and its function is uncertain. The CDR3 spans 15 residues. The trim removed 3 bases at V and 5 bases at J, leaving 6 bases unmatched. This CDR3 is CASSQVTGGLDTQYF. CDR3 DNA sequence: TGCGCCAGCAGTCAGGTGACAGGGGGATTAGATACGCAGTATTTT.

The chain recombines TRBV9 with TRBJ1-2; D gene uncertain. Trimming stripped 5 bases from V and 2 bases from J, with 16 bases between. Germline assignment: CDR1 SGDLS and CDR2 YYNGEE. This CDR3 is 15 amino acids long. In DNA, the CDR3 is TGTGCCAGCAGTGTAACTCGTGGCCTCAACTATGGCTACACCTTC. Protein: CASSVTRGLNYGYTF.

Notes on this clone: The germline gene is not matched at one end of the junction; a read error may be the cause. This chain joins TRBV7-7 and TRBJ1-5; tentative D call: TRBD1 (6 bases). The CDR3 extends over 14 amino acids. The germline V gene encodes CDR1 SSHAT and CDR2 FNYEAQ (reference sequence). In nucleotides, the CDR3 is TGTGCTAGCAGCGACCAGGGGTCCCTTGGGCCCCAGCATTTT. This gives the protein CASSDQGSLGPQHF.

This clone was counted a few times. This chain links TRBV6-1 with TRBJ2-2; D not resolved. Germline CDR1 and CDR2: MNHNS and SASEGT. This CDR3 has 13 residues. Trimming left V 2 bases short and J 6 bases short, with 7 bases between. The CDR3 sequence is CASSERGAGELFF. The CDR3 nucleotides read TGTGCCAGCAGTGAACGTGGAGCCGGGGAGCTGTTTTTT.

This clone was observed a few times. The chain joins TRBV7-9 to TRBJ2-7, with 9 bases identical to TRBD1. Germline V gives CDR1 SEHNR, CDR2 FQNEAQ (reference sequence). The CDR3 length is 15 residues. J lost 4 bases, V lost 5 bases, and 9 bases had no gene match. The CDR3 spells CASSPLGDRAYEQYF. The CDR3 DNA reads TGTGCCAGCAGCCCCCTAGGGGACAGGGCGTACGAGCAGTACTTC. Full variable domain (remainder filled in from reference TRBV7-9 and TRBJ2-7): DTGVSQNPRHKITKRGQNVTFRCDPISEHNRLYWYRQTLGQGPEFLTYFQNEAQLEKSRLLSDRFSAERPKGSFSTLEIQRTEQGDSAMYLCASSPLGDRAYEQYFGPGTRLTVT.

The genes are TRBV4-3 and TRBJ1-6; TRBD1 aligns across 11 bases. CDR1 and CDR2 from the germline V gene are LGHNA and YSLEER. V gave up 1 base and J gave up 10 bases; unmatched junction bases: 3. The CDR3 sequence is 15 residues long. CDR3 protein: CASSQGTGGISPLHF. CDR3 coding DNA: TGCGCCAGCAGCCAAGGGACAGGGGGCATATCACCCCTCCACTTT.

The V call is TRBV7-9, the J call TRBJ2-6; D unresolved. The germline V gene encodes CDR1 SEHNR and CDR2 FQNEAQ (reference sequence). The CDR3 extends over 15 amino acids. Trimming stripped 2 bases from V and 2 bases from J, with 7 bases between. DNA of the CDR3: TGTGCCAGCAGCTTATCGAGGACTGGGGCCAACGTCCTGACTTTC. Its protein product is CASSLSRTGANVLTF.

The chain has TRBV5-1 and TRBJ2-3; D is unresolved. Germline loops: CDR1 SGHRS, CDR2 YFSETQ. Trimming took 4 bases from V and 1 from J, leaving 13 bases between them. The CDR3 totals 15 residues. The chain's CDR3 is CASSPTTGGTDTQYF. The CDR3 DNA sequence: TGCGCCAGCAGCCCAACTACGGGTGGCACAGATACGCAGTATTTT.

This clone was counted only a few times. The chain has TRBV6-5 and TRBJ1-3; D is ambiguous. Trimming shortened V by 2 bases and J by 9 bases, and 14 bases separated the two germline ends. CDR1 MNHEY and CDR2 SVGAGI come from the germline V gene. The CDR3 runs 14 residues. The CDR3 region is CASSYGFPRSTIYF. In nucleotides, the CDR3 is TGTGCCAGCAGTTACGGATTCCCCCGGAGCACCATATATTTT.

This rearrangement joins TRBV7-3 to TRBJ2-3, with TRBD2 matching 12 bases. V lost 6 bases, J lost 4 bases, and 11 bases stayed unmatched. The CDR3 sequence is 17 residues long. Per the germline V gene, CDR1 is SGHTA and CDR2 is FQGTGA. CDR3 DNA sequence: TGTGCCAGCAGTCTAGCCCCTAGCGGGAGGGGGCCAGATACGCAGTATTTT. Its protein product is CASSLAPSGRGPDTQYF. Full variable domain (remainder filled in from reference TRBV7-3 and TRBJ2-3): GAGVSQTPSNKVTEKGKYVELRCDPISGHTALYWYRQSLGQGPEFLIYFQGTGAADDSGLPNDRFFAVRPEGSVSTLKIQRTERGDSAVYLCASSLAPSGRGPDTQYFGPGTRLTVL.

The CDR3: CASSWRTSGSNEQFF. In DNA form, the CDR3 reads TGTGCCAGCAGTTGGAGGACTAGCGGGAGTAATGAGCAGTTCTTC. The V gene is TRBV27, the J gene TRBJ2-1; 13 bases align to TRBD2. In germline, CDR1 is MNHEY, CDR2 SMNVEV (reference sequence). The CDR3 is 15 amino acids. V lost 4 bases, J lost 7 bases, and 4 bases stayed unmatched.

This clone has only a few counts. The germline gene is not matched at one end of the junction; a read error may be the cause. The chain combines TRBV7-7 with TRBJ1-5; the D gene is possibly TRBD1 (6 bases). The germline V gene encodes CDR1 SSHAT and CDR2 FNYEAQ (reference sequence). This CDR3 region has 17 residues. The CDR3, as DNA: TGTGCTAGCAGCCCATTGGTCTCACAGGGCAAAAATCAGCCCCAGCATTTT. Translation: CASSPLVSQGKNQPQHF.

A few counts support this clone. The chain combines TRBV5-1 with TRBJ2-7; D unresolved. In germline, CDR1 is SGHRS, CDR2 YFSETQ. Trimming took 3 bases from V and 0 from J, leaving 7 bases between them. The length of the CDR3 is 13 residues. The CDR3 is CASSWEHSYEQYF. Here the CDR3 DNA reads TGCGCCAGCAGCTGGGAACACTCCTACGAGCAGTACTTC.

The chain has TRBV28 and TRBJ2-7; 9 bases align to TRBD1. The CDR3 has 16 amino acids. Germline CDR1 is MDHEN and CDR2 is SYDVKM. V shed 5 bases and J 1 base; nucleotides not matched to a gene: 9. The CDR3 region has the DNA TGTGCCAGCAGTGACCCCGGGACAGGGTGGTCCTACGAGCAGTACTTC. It specifies CASSDPGTGWSYEQYF.

The chain joins TRBV27 to TRBJ1-5, with D hard to call. Germline loops: CDR1 MNHEY, CDR2 SMNVEV (reference sequence). Trimming shortened V by 3 bases and J by 0 bases, and 15 bases separated the two germline ends. The CDR3 contains 17 residues. The CDR3 bases are TGTGCCAGCAGTTTTGACGGGTCTATGAATAGCAATCAGCCCCAGCATTTT. Protein product: CASSFDGSMNSNQPQHF.

The genes are TRBV2 and TRBJ1-2; D is unclear. V was trimmed by 10 bases and J by 7 bases, leaving 19 bases between them. The CDR3 loop spans 13 amino acids. The germline V gene encodes CDR1 SNHLY and CDR2 FYNNEI. The CDR3 loop reads CAITGEAAGGYTF. The CDR3 region has the DNA TGTGCCATCACTGGGGAGGCCGCGGGTGGCTACACCTTC.

This clone was seen more than once but under ten times. V gene TRBV5-1 combines with J gene TRBJ1-4; D possibly corresponds to TRBD1 (6 bases). CDR1 and CDR2 (germline): SGHRS, YFSETQ. The CDR3 length is 16 residues. Deletions cut 7 bases from V and 7 bases from J, with 23 bases between. CDR3 sequence: CASSLGQGPNGEKLFF. CDR3 in DNA: TGCGCCAGCTCGCTGGGACAAGGACCGAACGGTGAAAAACTGTTTTTT.

A few counts support this clone. The rearrangement uses TRBV9 and TRBJ2-5; 10 bases match TRBD2. Gene TRBJ2-7 matches the end of the DNA better, so the J call may be wrong. Germline CDR1 is SGDLS and CDR2 is YYNGEE. CDR3 size: 16 residues. The CDR3 sequence is CASSATGTSVSYEQYF. In DNA form, the CDR3 reads TGTGCCAGCAGCGCAACCGGGACTAGCGTTTCCTACGAGCAGTACTTC.

The V gene is TRBV11-2, the J gene TRBJ2-7, with D perhaps assigned TRBD1 or TRBD2 (5 bases each). The germline CDR1 and CDR2 sequences are SGHAT and FQNNGV. Trimming cost V 4 bases and J 2 bases, with 12 bases left between them. This CDR3 region has 14 residues. The chain's CDR3 is CASSWNRDPYEQYF. CDR3 nucleotide sequence: TGTGCCAGCAGCTGGAACCGGGACCCCTACGAGCAGTACTTC.

The V and J genes are TRBV7-2 and TRBJ1-3; D unresolved. The V gene lost 5 bases and the J gene lost 0 bases, with 5 bases spanning the gap. CDR3 size: 13 residues. Germline CDR1 and CDR2: SGHTA and FQGNSA. CDR3 protein: CASSRDSGNTIYF. The CDR3 region has the DNA TGTGCCAGCAGCCGGGACTCTGGAAACACCATATATTTT.

J is TRBJ2-7 and V is TRBV7-2, with D maybe TRBD1 (6 bases). Per the germline V gene, CDR1 is SGHTA and CDR2 is FQGNSA. V lost 5 bases, J lost 4 bases, and 15 bases lay in between. The CDR3 is made up of 14 amino acids. The CDR3 sequence is CASSPSQGRYEQYF. DNA of the CDR3: TGTGCCAGCAGCCCTTCCCAGGGGCGGTACGAGCAGTACTTC.

This clone was counted a single time. The V call is TRBV27, the J call TRBJ1-2; no clear D. The CDR3 spans 14 residues. Germline V lookup: CDR1 MNHEY, CDR2 SMNVEV (reference sequence). With 3 bases removed from V and 8 bases from J, the gap between germline ends came to 16 bases. CDR3 residues: CASSLSSQRRGYTF. CDR3 nucleotides: TGTGCCAGCAGTTTGAGTTCCCAAAGGCGGGGCTACACCTTC.